The 10 T cell receptor beta chains below come from one sample, sequenced in a study of T cell repertoires and Cas9 in healthy adults. Method: immunoSEQ multiplex PCR; TCRdb's copy keeps in-frame clones and lacks some. This repertoire shows tens of thousands of clones, about 89% found once; its top ten account for roughly 1.5%. Sample: CD4+ effector T cells (CD127+, CD25-, CD137-, CD154-) from PBMCs; culture status not recorded. The source is a human donor in good health.

The chain uses TRBV7-2 and TRBJ1-2, with 8 positions matching TRBD1. The V and J ends lost 2 bases and 4 bases, in that order; junction bases with no gene match: 6. This CDR3 is 15 amino acids long. Germline V gene lookup returns CDR1 SGHTA and CDR2 FQGNSA. The CDR3 coding sequence is TGTGCCAGCAGCTTACTCGGACAGGGCGGCTATGGCTACACCTTC. Translation: CASSLLGQGGYGYTF.

The rearrangement joins TRBV18 to TRBJ1-4; 8 nucleotides match TRBD1. V shed 3 bases and J 8 bases; nucleotides not matched to a gene: 8. The CDR3 has 15 amino acids. Germline V gene lookup returns CDR1 KGHSH and CDR2 LQKENI. CDR3 sequence: CASSPSGQGEEKLFF. CDR3 nucleotide sequence: TGTGCCAGCTCACCTTCCGGACAGGGAGAGGAAAAACTGTTTTTT. Full variable domain (outside the CDR3, taken from reference TRBV18 and TRBJ1-4): NAGVMQNPRHLVRRRGQEARLRCSPMKGHSHVYWYRQLPEEGLKFMVYLQKENIIDESGMPKERFSAEFPKEGPSILRIQQVVRGDSAAYFCASSPSGQGEEKLFFGSGTQLSVL.

This sequence joins TRBV5-4 and TRBJ2-7, with D unresolved. The CDR3 length is 14 residues. Deletions cut 2 bases from V and 3 bases from J, with 12 bases between. Germline V gene lookup returns CDR1 SGHNT and CDR2 YYREEE (reference sequence). Here the CDR3 DNA reads TGTGCCAGCAGCTTCATAGGAAAGATCTACGAGCAGTACTTC. It specifies CASSFIGKIYEQYF.

V gene TRBV11-3 combines with J gene TRBJ2-2, with no clear D. The CDR3 is 14 amino acids. Germline CDR1 and CDR2: SGHNT and YENEEA. Between the trimmed V and J ends, which lost 5 bases and 4 bases, there was a span of 11 bases. CDR3 amino acids: CASSLTTSTGELFF. The CDR3 DNA is TGTGCCAGCAGCCTAACTACTTCCACCGGGGAGCTGTTTTTT.

The chain couples TRBV14 to TRBJ1-2; D is unresolved. CDR3 length: 13 residues. V shed 4 bases and J shed 1 base, with 7 bases lying between them. Germline V gene lookup returns CDR1 SGHDN and CDR2 FVKESK. CDR3 sequence: CASSPSFNYGYTF. The CDR3 coding sequence is TGTGCCAGCAGCCCGTCGTTTAACTATGGCTACACCTTC.

The chain links TRBV18 to TRBJ1-2; TRBD1 might be the D (5 bases). The germline gives CDR1 KGHSH, CDR2 LQKENI. The CDR3 has 13 residues. Between the trimmed V and J ends, which lost 0 bases and 5 bases, there was a span of 7 bases. The CDR3 spells CASSPPGDYGYTF. CDR3 bases: TGTGCCAGCTCACCACCAGGGGATTATGGCTACACCTTC. Based on the CDR3 plus reference TRBV18 and TRBJ1-2, the full variable domain is NAGVMQNPRHLVRRRGQEARLRCSPMKGHSHVYWYRQLPEEGLKFMVYLQKENIIDESGMPKERFSAEFPKEGPSILRIQQVVRGDSAAYFCASSPPGDYGYTFGSGTRLTVV.

V usage is TRBV6-5 and J usage is TRBJ2-7; no firm D call. This CDR3 contains 11 residues. Germline CDR1 is MNHEY and CDR2 is SVGAGI. Trimming removed 6 bases from V and 6 bases from J, with 9 bases in between. The CDR3 region has the DNA TGTGCCAGCAGGACGGCTCGCGAGCAGTACTTC. Translation gives CASRTAREQYF.

The rearrangement uses TRBV6-5 and TRBJ1-5, with D possibly matching TRBD1 (6 bases). This CDR3 is built from 13 residues. Trimming left V 4 bases short and J 7 bases short, with 11 bases between. The germline V gene encodes CDR1 MNHEY and CDR2 SVGAGI. The CDR3 protein is CASSSQQGQPQHF. CDR3 nucleotides: TGTGCCAGCAGTTCCCAACAGGGCCAGCCCCAGCATTTT.

A word on this clone: One end of the junction varies from germline; a read error may be responsible. The chain combines TRBV7-7 with TRBJ2-2; 7 nucleotides match TRBD2. This CDR3 is 14 amino acids long. Germline assignment: CDR1 SSHAT and CDR2 FNYEAQ (reference sequence). CDR3 sequence (DNA): TGTGCTAGCAAAGGGACTATGAACACCGGGGAGCTGTTTTTT. It specifies CASKGTMNTGELFF.

Only a few counts were recorded for this clone. The V and J genes are TRBV15 and TRBJ2-7; no definite D call. The germline gives CDR1 LNHNV, CDR2 YYDKDF (reference sequence). CDR3 length equals 11 residues. The CDR3 coding sequence is TGTGCTACCGGGCAAACTTACGAGCAGTACTTC. It yields the protein CATGQTYEQYF. Using reference TRBV15 and TRBJ2-7 for the parts outside the CDR3, the full variable domain is DAMVIQNPRYQVTQFGKPVTLSCSQTLNHNVMYWYQQKSSQAPKLLFHYYDKDFNNEADTPDNFQSRRPNTSFCFLDIRSPGLGDTAMYLCATGQTYEQYFGPGTRLTVT.